Following are 13 T cell receptor beta chains from one sample sequenced in a study of T-cell reconstitution after alpha-beta-depleted transplantation in children. Molecular barcoding with unique molecular identifiers was used for the TCRbeta library. TCRdb recomputed calls from the PCR reads with MiXCR, one row per CDR3 protein. Here the sample spans some 310,000 distinct CDR3 sequences, approximately 20% being singletons. The specimen comprised PBMCs, mostly from graft donor cells, sampled 180 days after TCRalphabeta/CD19-depleted stem cell transplant. The receptors derive from a male patient younger than 18 who had a stem cell transplant for acute lymphoblastic leukemia, so the T cells may come from the graft donor.

This chain uses TRBV5-1 with TRBJ2-7; tentative D call: TRBD1 (6 bases). V was cut by 4 bases and J by 2 bases, with 16 bases left in between. From germline, CDR1 is SGHRS and CDR2 YFSETQ. The CDR3 totals 15 residues. The CDR3: CASSLTGSFTYEQYF. The CDR3 DNA sequence: TGCGCCAGCAGCCTTACAGGGAGTTTTACCTACGAGCAGTACTTC.

The chain employs TRBV30 and TRBJ2-2, with D possibly TRBD1 on 5 matching bases. The length of the CDR3 is 14 residues. Germline CDR1 GTSNPN, CDR2 SVGIG (reference sequence). V was trimmed by 3 bases and J by 3 bases, leaving 11 bases between them. CDR3 sequence (DNA): TGTGCCTGGAGGGGAAGGGGATACACCGGGGAGCTGTTTTTT. Amino acid sequence: CAWRGRGYTGELFF. Complete variable domain (other parts from reference TRBV30 and TRBJ2-2): SQTIHQWPATLVQPVGSPLSLECTVEGTSNPNLYWYRQAAGRGLQLLFYSVGIGQISSEVPQNLSASRPQDRQFILSSKKLLLSDSGFYLCAWRGRGYTGELFFGEGSRLTVL.

This clonotype was seen a few times. The chain carries TRBV25-1 and TRBJ2-3, with D perhaps matching TRBD1 or TRBD2 (5 bases each). Germline CDR1 MGHDK, CDR2 SYGVNS. The V and J ends lost 8 bases and 1 base respectively, with 13 bases between them. The CDR3 extends over 14 amino acids. This CDR3 reads CASSRGAGTDTQYF. DNA for the CDR3: TGTGCCAGCTCCCGGGGCGCCGGCACAGATACGCAGTATTTT. Full variable domain (missing parts from reference TRBV25-1 and TRBJ2-3): EADIYQTPRYLVIGTGKKITLECSQTMGHDKMYWYQQDPGMELHLIHYSYGVNSTEKGDLSSESTVSRIRTEHFPLTLESARPSHTSQYLCASSRGAGTDTQYFGPGTRLTVL.

The chain has TRBV5-6 and TRBJ2-3, with D unclear. V dropped 4 bases and J dropped 5 bases, with 14 bases sitting between them. Per germline, CDR1 SGHDT and CDR2 YYEEEE. This CDR3 is 14 amino acids long. In DNA form, the CDR3 reads TGTGCCAGCAGCCCCGGGCCCCCGGGAGATACGCAGTATTTT. Translating it yields CASSPGPPGDTQYF.

V gene TRBV20-1 combines with J gene TRBJ1-3, with a weak D call TRBD1 (6 bases). CDR3 length equals 13 residues. V gave up 4 bases and J gave up 0 bases, with 7 bases separating them. The germline V gene has CDR1 DFQATT and CDR2 SNEGSKA (reference sequence). Here the CDR3 DNA reads TGCAGTGCTAAACAGGGCTCTGGAAACACCATATATTTT. It is translated as CSAKQGSGNTIYF.

The chain joins TRBV7-9 to TRBJ1-1; D is unresolved. The CDR3 is 14 amino acids. Germline V CDR1 and CDR2: SEHNR, FQNEAQ (reference sequence). V dropped 3 bases and J dropped 2 bases, with 10 bases sitting between them. CDR3 DNA: TGTGCCAGCAGCTTGGTAGTCAGCAACACTGAAGCTTTCTTT. Residues: CASSLVVSNTEAFF.

V and J are TRBV10-3 and TRBJ2-2; a weak D match, TRBD2 (5 bases). V lost 8 bases and J lost 2, with 9 bases in between. Looked up from germline, CDR1 is ENHRY and CDR2 is SYGVKD. CDR3 length: 13 amino acids. The CDR3 region has the DNA TGTGCCATCGTACGGGAAAACACCGGGGAGCTGTTTTTT. Translating it yields CAIVRENTGELFF.

The J gene is TRBJ2-1, the V gene TRBV4-1; a possible D gene is TRBD2 (6 bases). Germline CDR1 and CDR2: MGHRA and YSYEKL. The V end was cut by 1 base, the J end by 0 bases, with 13 bases between. The CDR3 length is 17 residues. The CDR3 DNA is TGCGCCAGCAGCCAAGTTTCTGGGGGACTCTCCTACAATGAGCAGTTCTTC. Translation gives CASSQVSGGLSYNEQFF.

This clonotype was picked up a small number of times. The chain employs TRBV7-9 and TRBJ2-1, with 9 bases that match TRBD2. The CDR3 sequence is 16 residues long. CDR1 and CDR2 (germline): SEHNR, FQNEAQ (reference sequence). With V trimmed by 1 base and J by 4 bases, 5 bases remained unmatched. The CDR3 region is CASSLVTSGLYNEQFF. CDR3 sequence (DNA): TGTGCCAGCAGCTTAGTCACTAGCGGGCTTTACAATGAGCAGTTCTTC.

V gene TRBV24-1 combines with J gene TRBJ2-7; possible D gene TRBD2, 5 bases. The CDR3 is 14 residues long. V shed 5 bases and J shed 0 bases, with 10 bases lying between them. Germline V lookup: CDR1 KGHDR, CDR2 SFDVKD. For the CDR3, the DNA is TGTGCCACCAGTGGTGGGAGTAGCTCCTACGAGCAGTACTTC. Its protein is CATSGGSSSYEQYF.

The CDR3 is CASSRIGTGADEQYF. The CDR3 DNA follows: TGTGCCAGCAGCCGAATTGGGACAGGGGCGGACGAGCAGTACTTC. The rearrangement links TRBV7-3 to TRBJ2-7, with TRBD1 matching 10 bases. Germline V gene lookup returns CDR1 SGHTA and CDR2 FQGTGA. The V gene end was trimmed by 5 bases and the J gene end by 5 bases; junction bases not matched to a gene: 9. There are 15 residues in the CDR3.

The chain recombines TRBV20-1 with TRBJ2-1; D tentatively fits TRBD1 or TRBD2 (7 bases each). Per the germline V gene, CDR1 is DFQATT and CDR2 is SNEGSKA (reference sequence). This CDR3 has 17 residues. The V and J ends lost 3 bases and 8 bases respectively, with 26 bases between them. The CDR3 sequence is CSASRGSFREVRDEQFF. The CDR3 bases are TGCAGTGCTAGCAGGGGGTCGTTTCGGGAGGTCAGGGATGAGCAGTTCTTC.

In nucleotides, the CDR3 is TGTGCCAGCGCCAATAGCAATCAGCCCCAGCATTTT. Protein product: CASANSNQPQHF. The chain has TRBV18 and TRBJ1-5; D not certain. The CDR3 covers 12 residues. V lost 8 bases and J 0 bases, leaving 5 bases between the germline ends. Germline values: CDR1 KGHSH, CDR2 LQKENI.